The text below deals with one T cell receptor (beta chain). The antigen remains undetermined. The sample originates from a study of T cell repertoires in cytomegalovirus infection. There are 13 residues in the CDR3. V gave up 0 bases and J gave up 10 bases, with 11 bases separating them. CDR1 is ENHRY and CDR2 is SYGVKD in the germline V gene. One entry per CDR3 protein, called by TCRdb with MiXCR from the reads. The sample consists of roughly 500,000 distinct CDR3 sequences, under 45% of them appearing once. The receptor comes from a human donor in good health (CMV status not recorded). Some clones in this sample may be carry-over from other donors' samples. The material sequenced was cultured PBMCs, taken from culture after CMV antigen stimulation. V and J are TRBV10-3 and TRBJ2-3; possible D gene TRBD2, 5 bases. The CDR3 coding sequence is TGTGCCATCAGTGAGTCCGAGTCCGGGGCGCAGTATTTT. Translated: CAISESESGAQYF.